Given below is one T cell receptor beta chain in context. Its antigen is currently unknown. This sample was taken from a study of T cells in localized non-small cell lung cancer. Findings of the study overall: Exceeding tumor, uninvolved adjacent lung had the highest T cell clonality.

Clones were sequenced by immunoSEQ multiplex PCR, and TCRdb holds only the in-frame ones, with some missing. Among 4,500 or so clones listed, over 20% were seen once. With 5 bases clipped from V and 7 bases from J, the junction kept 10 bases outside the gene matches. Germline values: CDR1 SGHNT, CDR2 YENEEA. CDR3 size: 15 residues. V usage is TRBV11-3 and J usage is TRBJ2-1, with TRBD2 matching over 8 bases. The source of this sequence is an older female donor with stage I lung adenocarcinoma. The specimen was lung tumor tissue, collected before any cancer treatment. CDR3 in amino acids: CASSLPGLVINEQFF. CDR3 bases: TGTGCCAGCAGCCTTCCGGGACTAGTAATAAATGAGCAGTTCTTC.